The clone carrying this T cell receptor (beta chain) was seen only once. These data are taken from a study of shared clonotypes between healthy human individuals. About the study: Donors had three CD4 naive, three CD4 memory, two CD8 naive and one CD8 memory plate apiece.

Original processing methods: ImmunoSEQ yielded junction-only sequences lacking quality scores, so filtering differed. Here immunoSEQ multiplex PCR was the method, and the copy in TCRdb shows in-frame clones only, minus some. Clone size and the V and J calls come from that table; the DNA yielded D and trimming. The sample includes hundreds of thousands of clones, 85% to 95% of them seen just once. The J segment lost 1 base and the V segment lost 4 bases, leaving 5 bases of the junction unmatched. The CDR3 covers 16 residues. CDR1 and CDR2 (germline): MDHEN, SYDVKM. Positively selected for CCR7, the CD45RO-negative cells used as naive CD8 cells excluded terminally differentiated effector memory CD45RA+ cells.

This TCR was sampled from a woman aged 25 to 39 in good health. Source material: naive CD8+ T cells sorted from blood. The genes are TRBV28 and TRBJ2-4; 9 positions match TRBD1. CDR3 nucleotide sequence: TGTGCCAGCAGTTCAAGGGACAGGGTGGCCAAAAACATTCAGTACTTC. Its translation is CASSSRDRVAKNIQYF.